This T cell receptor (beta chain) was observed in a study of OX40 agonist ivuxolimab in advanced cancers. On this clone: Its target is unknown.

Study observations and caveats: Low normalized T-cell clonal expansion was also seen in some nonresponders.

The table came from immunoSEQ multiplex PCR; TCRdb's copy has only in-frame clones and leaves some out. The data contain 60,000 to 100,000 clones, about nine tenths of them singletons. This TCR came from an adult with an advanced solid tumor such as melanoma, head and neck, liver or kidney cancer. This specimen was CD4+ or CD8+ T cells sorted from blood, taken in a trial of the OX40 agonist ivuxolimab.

The CDR3: CASTRGLGSYNEQFF. Written as DNA, the CDR3 is TGCGCCAGTACAAGGGGTTTGGGCTCCTACAATGAGCAGTTCTTC. This rearrangement joins TRBV5-1 to TRBJ2-1; TRBD1 is a possible D gene (5 bases). This CDR3 has 15 residues. The germline gives CDR1 SGHRS, CDR2 YFSETQ. The V and J ends lost 8 bases and 0 bases respectively, with 15 bases between them.